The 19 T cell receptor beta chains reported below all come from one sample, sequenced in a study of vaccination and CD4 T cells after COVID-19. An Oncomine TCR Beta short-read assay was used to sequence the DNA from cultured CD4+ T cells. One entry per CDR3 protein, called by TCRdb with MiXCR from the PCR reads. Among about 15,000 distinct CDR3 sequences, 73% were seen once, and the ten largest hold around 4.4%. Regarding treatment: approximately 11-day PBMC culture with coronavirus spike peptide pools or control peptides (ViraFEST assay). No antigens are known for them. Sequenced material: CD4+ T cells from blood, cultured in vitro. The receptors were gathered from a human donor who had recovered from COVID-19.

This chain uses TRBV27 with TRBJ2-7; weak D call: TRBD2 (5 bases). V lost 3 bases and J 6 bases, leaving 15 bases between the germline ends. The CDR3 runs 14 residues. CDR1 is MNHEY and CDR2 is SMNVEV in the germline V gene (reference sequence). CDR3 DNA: TGTGCCAGCAGTTTGATGGGAGTCCGGTTCGAGCAGTACTTC. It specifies CASSLMGVRFEQYF.

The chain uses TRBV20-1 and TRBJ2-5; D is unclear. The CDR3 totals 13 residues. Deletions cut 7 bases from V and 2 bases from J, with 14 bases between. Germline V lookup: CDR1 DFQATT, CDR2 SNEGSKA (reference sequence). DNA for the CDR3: TGCAGTGGAGGAAAGGACGGACAAGAGACCCAGTACTTC. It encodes CSGGKDGQETQYF.

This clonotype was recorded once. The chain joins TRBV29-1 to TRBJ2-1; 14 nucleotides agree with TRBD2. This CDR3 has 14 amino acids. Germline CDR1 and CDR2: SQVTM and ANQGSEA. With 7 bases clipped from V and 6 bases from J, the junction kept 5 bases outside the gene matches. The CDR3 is CSGRGTSGSNEQFF. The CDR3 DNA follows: TGCAGCGGCCGAGGGACTAGCGGGAGCAATGAGCAGTTCTTC.

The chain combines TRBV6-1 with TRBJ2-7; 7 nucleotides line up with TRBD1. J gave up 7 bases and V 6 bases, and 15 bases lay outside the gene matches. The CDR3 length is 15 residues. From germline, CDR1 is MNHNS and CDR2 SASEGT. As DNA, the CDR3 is TGTGCCAGCAGGCTCGGACAGGCCTCTCCTCTGGAGCAGTACTTC. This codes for CASRLGQASPLEQYF.

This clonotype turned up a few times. The DNA of the CDR3 is TGTGCCAGCAGCGATACCTTATTTGGACTAGCGGGAGCAAATGAGCAGTTCTTC. Translated: CASSDTLFGLAGANEQFF. The J gene is TRBJ2-1, the V gene TRBV28; 13 bases line up with TRBD2. Trimming removed 6 bases from V and 7 bases from J; junction bases left unmatched: 15. From germline, CDR1 is MDHEN and CDR2 SYDVKM. The CDR3 length is 18 residues.

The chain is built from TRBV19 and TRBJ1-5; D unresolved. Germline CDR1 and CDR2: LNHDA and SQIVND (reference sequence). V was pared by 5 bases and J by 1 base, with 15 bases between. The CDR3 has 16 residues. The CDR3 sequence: CASSPRATGSNQPQHF. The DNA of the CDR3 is TGTGCCAGTAGTCCGAGGGCCACGGGGAGCAATCAGCCCCAGCATTTT.

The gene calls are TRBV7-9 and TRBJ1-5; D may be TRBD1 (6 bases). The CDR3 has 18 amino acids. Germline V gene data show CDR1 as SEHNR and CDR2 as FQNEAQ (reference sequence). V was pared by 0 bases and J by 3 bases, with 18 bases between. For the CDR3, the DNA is TGTGCCAGCAGCTTAGCGCCCTACCGGGACAATGACAATCAGCCCCAGCATTTT. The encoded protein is CASSLAPYRDNDNQPQHF.

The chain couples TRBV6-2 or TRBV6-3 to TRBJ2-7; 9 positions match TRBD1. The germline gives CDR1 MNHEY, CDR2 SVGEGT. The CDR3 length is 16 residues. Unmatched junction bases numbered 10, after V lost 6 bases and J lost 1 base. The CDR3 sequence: CASSPIPGQGSYEQYF. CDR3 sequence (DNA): TGTGCCAGCAGCCCCATACCGGGACAGGGTTCCTACGAGCAGTACTTC.

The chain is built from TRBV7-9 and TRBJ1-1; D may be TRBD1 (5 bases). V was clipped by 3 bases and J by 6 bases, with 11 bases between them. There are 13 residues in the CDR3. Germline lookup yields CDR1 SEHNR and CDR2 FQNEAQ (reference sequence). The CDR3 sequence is CASSLILGAEAFF. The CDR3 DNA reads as TGTGCCAGCAGCTTGATTTTAGGGGCTGAAGCTTTCTTT.

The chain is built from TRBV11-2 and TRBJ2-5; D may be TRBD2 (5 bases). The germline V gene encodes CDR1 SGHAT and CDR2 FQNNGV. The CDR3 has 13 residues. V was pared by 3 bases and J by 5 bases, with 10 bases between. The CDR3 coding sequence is TGTGCCAGCAGCTTCGGGAAGGGTGAGACCCAGTACTTC. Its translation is CASSFGKGETQYF.

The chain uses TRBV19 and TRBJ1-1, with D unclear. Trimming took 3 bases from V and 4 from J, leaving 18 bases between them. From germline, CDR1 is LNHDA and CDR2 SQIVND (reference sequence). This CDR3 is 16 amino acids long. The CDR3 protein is CASSMPLQVLGTEAFF. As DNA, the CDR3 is TGTGCCAGTAGTATGCCCCTCCAGGTTCTGGGCACTGAAGCTTTCTTT.

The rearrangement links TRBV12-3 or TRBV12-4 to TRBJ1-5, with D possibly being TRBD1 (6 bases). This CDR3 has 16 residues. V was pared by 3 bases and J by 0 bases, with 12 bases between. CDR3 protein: CASSFAGTNSNQPQHF. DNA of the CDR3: TGTGCCAGCAGTTTTGCCGGGACAAATAGCAATCAGCCCCAGCATTTT.

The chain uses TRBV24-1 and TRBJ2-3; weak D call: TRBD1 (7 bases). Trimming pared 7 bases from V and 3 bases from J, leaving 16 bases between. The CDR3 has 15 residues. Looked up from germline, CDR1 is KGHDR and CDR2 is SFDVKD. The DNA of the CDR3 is TGTGCCACCAGCCTCTCAGGGGGGTTAACAGATACGCAGTATTTT. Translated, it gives CATSLSGGLTDTQYF.

The CDR3 region is CASSLRSQGSSYEQYF. CDR3 nucleotides: TGTGCCAGCAGCTTAAGGTCGCAGGGGAGCTCCTACGAGCAGTACTTC. The chain links TRBV7-9 to TRBJ2-7, with D tentatively TRBD1 (6 bases). From germline, CDR1 is SEHNR and CDR2 FQNEAQ (reference sequence). The CDR3 loop spans 16 amino acids. V was trimmed by 2 bases and J by 0 bases, leaving 14 bases between them.

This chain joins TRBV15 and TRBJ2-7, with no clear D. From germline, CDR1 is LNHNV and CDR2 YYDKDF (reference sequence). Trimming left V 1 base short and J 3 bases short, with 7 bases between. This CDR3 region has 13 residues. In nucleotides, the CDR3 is TGTGCCACCAGCAGAGGCCCCCTCTACGAGCAGTACTTC. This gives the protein CATSRGPLYEQYF.

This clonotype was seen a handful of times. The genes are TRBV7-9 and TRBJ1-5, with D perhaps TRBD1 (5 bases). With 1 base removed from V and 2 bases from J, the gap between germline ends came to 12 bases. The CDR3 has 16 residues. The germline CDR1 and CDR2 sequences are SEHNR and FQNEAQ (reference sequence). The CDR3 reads CASSLGSGDGNQPQHF. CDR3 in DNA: TGTGCCAGCAGCTTAGGGTCCGGGGACGGCAATCAGCCCCAGCATTTT.

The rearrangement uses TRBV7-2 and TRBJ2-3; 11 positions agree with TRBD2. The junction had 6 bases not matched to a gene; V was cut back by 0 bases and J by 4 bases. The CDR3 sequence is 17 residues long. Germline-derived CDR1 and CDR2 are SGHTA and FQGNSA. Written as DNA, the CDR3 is TGTGCCAGCAGCTTAGCTAGCGGGAGGGCCATCCCAGATACGCAGTATTTT. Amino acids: CASSLASGRAIPDTQYF.

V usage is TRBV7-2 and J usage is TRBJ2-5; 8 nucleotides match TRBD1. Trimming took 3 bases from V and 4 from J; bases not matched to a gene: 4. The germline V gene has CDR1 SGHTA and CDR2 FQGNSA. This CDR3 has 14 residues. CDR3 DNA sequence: TGTGCCAGCAGCTTTACGACAGGGGTAGAGACCCAGTACTTC. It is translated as CASSFTTGVETQYF.

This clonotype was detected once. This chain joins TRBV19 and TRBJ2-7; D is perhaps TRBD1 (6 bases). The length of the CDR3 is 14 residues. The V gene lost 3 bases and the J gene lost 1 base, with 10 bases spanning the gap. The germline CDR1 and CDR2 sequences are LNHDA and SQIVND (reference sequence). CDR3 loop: CASSIQGISYEQYF. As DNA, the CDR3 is TGTGCCAGTAGTATTCAGGGGATTTCCTACGAGCAGTACTTC.